These 10 T cell receptor beta chains originate from one sample sequenced in a study of human T cells and chemical hapten exposure. TCRdb analysed the RACE reads with MiXCR anew, one entry per CDR3 protein. The sample yields some 350,000 distinct CDR3 sequences, more than 5% seen once. As for time point: patch test 2, 6 weeks after DPC sensitization. Treatment: therapeutic diphenylcyclopropenone sensitization with weekly scalp DPC. Sequenced here: whole blood, sampled in connection with sensitization to the hapten diphenylcyclopropenone (DPC). The receptor source for this set is a young woman with alopecia areata. Some clones in this sample may be carry-over from other donors' samples.

This clonotype was seen only a few times. The chain couples TRBV10-3 to TRBJ1-4; D is possibly TRBD1 (5 bases). V lost 6 bases and J lost 5, with 10 bases in between. CDR1 is ENHRY and CDR2 is SYGVKD in the germline V gene. The CDR3 loop spans 13 amino acids. The CDR3 sequence: CAIRWDLNEKLFF. The CDR3 region has the DNA TGTGCCATCAGGTGGGACCTGAATGAAAAACTGTTTTTT.

V gene TRBV29-1 combines with J gene TRBJ1-2, with D possibly matching TRBD1 (6 bases). This CDR3 has 16 amino acids. The germline gives CDR1 SQVTM, CDR2 ANQGSEA. V lost 4 bases and J 4 bases, leaving 22 bases between the germline ends. The CDR3 DNA reads as TGCAGCGTTGGTGTCGCATGGGGGGCAGCCCTCTATGGCTACACCTTC. Protein product: CSVGVAWGAALYGYTF.

This clonotype has more than one count but fewer than ten. The chain couples TRBV7-8 to TRBJ2-2, with a possible D match to TRBD1 (5 bases). CDR1 SGHVS and CDR2 FQNEAQ come from the germline V gene. CDR3 size: 15 residues. The V and J ends lost 6 bases and 4 bases respectively, with 15 bases between them. The CDR3 is CASRRPGRVTGELFF. CDR3 coding DNA: TGTGCCAGCAGGCGCCCGGGCAGGGTCACCGGGGAGCTGTTTTTT.

This clonotype was seen ten or more times. The V and J genes are TRBV7-2 and TRBJ1-2; the D gene is possibly TRBD1 (5 bases). The V gene lost 0 bases and the J gene lost 4 bases, with 15 bases spanning the gap. Germline CDR1 reads SGHTA; CDR2 reads FQGNSA. This CDR3 contains 16 residues. The CDR3 nucleotides are TGTGCCAGCAGCTTAGCGGGGGATGCCCACTTCTATGGCTACACCTTC. Encoded protein: CASSLAGDAHFYGYTF.

This clonotype was seen only a few times. The chain joins TRBV10-3 to TRBJ2-1, with a possible D match to TRBD1 (5 bases). Per the germline V gene, CDR1 is ENHRY and CDR2 is SYGVKD. CDR3 length: 13 amino acids. Trimming cost V 6 bases and J 6 bases, with 12 bases left between them. Written as DNA, the CDR3 is TGTGCCATCAGGACTGGGGCCGGCAATGAGCAGTTCTTC. Amino acids: CAIRTGAGNEQFF.

The chain couples TRBV6-5 to TRBJ2-7, with 12 nucleotides matching TRBD2. Per the germline V gene, CDR1 is MNHEY and CDR2 is SVGAGI. V was clipped by 0 bases and J by 7 bases; unmatched bases: 7. CDR3 length equals 16 residues. The CDR3 sequence is CASSYSLGLAGKEQYF. The DNA for the CDR3 is TGTGCCAGCAGTTACTCCCTCGGACTAGCGGGGAAAGAGCAGTACTTC.

This clonotype has ten or more counts. This chain uses TRBV7-3 with TRBJ1-1; D is uncertain. The V and J ends lost 5 bases and 3 bases respectively, with 10 bases between them. CDR3 length: 13 amino acids. Germline CDR1 and CDR2: SGHTA and FQGTGA. In DNA form, the CDR3 reads TGTGCCAGCAGCGCCAGGACGCACACTGAAGCTTTCTTT. Protein product: CASSARTHTEAFF.

The V gene is TRBV5-5, the J gene TRBJ2-1; possible D gene TRBD1, 6 bases. Germline CDR1 and CDR2: SGHKS and YYEKEE (reference sequence). The V gene lost 4 bases and the J gene lost 0 bases, with 11 bases spanning the gap. The CDR3 is 15 amino acids. CDR3 DNA: TGTGCCAGCAGCCCGCAGGGGAGCTCCTACAATGAGCAGTTCTTC. As protein: CASSPQGSSYNEQFF.

The J gene is TRBJ1-3, the V gene TRBV15; no definite D call. V was cut by 0 bases and J by 0 bases, with 9 bases left in between. Germline V gene data show CDR1 as LNHNV and CDR2 as YYDKDF (reference sequence). This CDR3 region has 16 residues. CDR3 sequence (DNA): TGTGCCACCAGCAGAGATTCGGTGAACTCTGGAAACACCATATATTTT. Protein product: CATSRDSVNSGNTIYF. Drawing the rest from reference TRBV15 and TRBJ1-3, the complete variable domain is DAMVIQNPRYQVTQFGKPVTLSCSQTLNHNVMYWYQQKSSQAPKLLFHYYDKDFNNEADTPDNFQSRRPNTSFCFLDIRSPGLGDTAMYLCATSRDSVNSGNTIYFGEGSWLTVV.

The chain carries TRBV9 and TRBJ2-7; D gene ambiguous. The CDR3 loop spans 14 amino acids. Germline lookup yields CDR1 SGDLS and CDR2 YYNGEE. Trimming took 2 bases from V and 7 from J, leaving 16 bases between them. CDR3 DNA: TGTGCCAGCAGCGTTAATGGGGATTTGGGAGAGCAGTACTTC. Its translation is CASSVNGDLGEQYF.